Listed below are T cell receptor beta chains from one sample, sequenced in a study of cytomegalovirus exposure and HLA in healthy donors. Assay: immunoSEQ multiplex PCR; the TCRdb copy retains only in-frame clones and omits some. The sample has under 110,000 clones, under 85% seen once. Sequenced: PBMCs. The receptors shown here come from a middle-aged woman in good health and CMV-seronegative. Both conserved end residues are part of each CDR3. The order of the fields is D gene, J gene, clone size, V gene, CDR3 protein, CDR3 DNA. D genes are given only for firm matches. Rows give clone size only sometimes, using once, few, many, or a class for an expanded clone.

d_gene: NA; j_gene: TRBJ2-7; abundance: NA; v_gene: TRBV11-3; CDR3aa: CASSLAATGWDEQYF; CDR3nt: TGTGCCAGCAGCTTAGCCGCGACAGGATGGGACGAGCAGTACTTC
d_gene: TRBD2; j_gene: TRBJ2-7; abundance: NA; v_gene: TRBV7-6; CDR3aa: CASSLEASGRSYEQYF; CDR3nt: TGTGCCAGCAGCTTGGAGGCTAGCGGGCGATCCTACGAGCAGTACTTC
d_gene: TRBD1; j_gene: TRBJ2-5; abundance: NA; v_gene: TRBV6-1; CDR3aa: CASRAGGQETQYF; CDR3nt: TGTGCCAGCAGGGCAGGGGGTCAAGAGACCCAGTACTTC
d_gene: TRBD1; j_gene: TRBJ2-1; abundance: NA; v_gene: TRBV2; CDR3aa: CASAYRGHYNEQFF; CDR3nt: TGTGCCAGCGCTTACAGGGGGCACTACAATGAGCAGTTCTTC
d_gene: NA; j_gene: TRBJ1-1; abundance: NA; v_gene: TRBV25-1; CDR3aa: CASSPPQTMNTEAFF; CDR3nt: TGTGCCAGCAGTCCCCCTCAGACTATGAACACTGAAGCTTTCTTT
d_gene: TRBD2; j_gene: TRBJ2-3; abundance: few; v_gene: TRBV2; CDR3aa: CASSVAGLGSDTQYF; CDR3nt: TGTGCCAGCAGTGTAGCAGGACTAGGGTCAGATACGCAGTATTTT
d_gene: NA; j_gene: TRBJ2-3; abundance: NA; v_gene: TRBV11-3; CDR3aa: CASSLGPSTDTQYF; CDR3nt: TGTGCCAGCAGCTTAGGTCCAAGCACAGATACGCAGTATTTT
d_gene: NA; j_gene: TRBJ1-5; abundance: NA; v_gene: TRBV19; CDR3aa: CASSMGAPPAQPQHF; CDR3nt: TGTGCCAGTAGTATGGGGGCACCCCCAGCCCAGCCCCAGCATTTT
d_gene: NA; j_gene: TRBJ1-5; abundance: few; v_gene: TRBV6-1; CDR3aa: CASSESDGQPQHF; CDR3nt: TGTGCCAGCAGTGAATCAGATGGTCAGCCCCAGCATTTT
d_gene: TRBD1; j_gene: TRBJ1-2; abundance: NA; v_gene: TRBV7-9; CDR3aa: CSTSGQTYGYTF; CDR3nt: TGTTCCACATCGGGACAGACCTATGGCTACACCTTC
d_gene: NA; j_gene: TRBJ1-3; abundance: NA; v_gene: TRBV11-3; CDR3aa: CASSFGRGNTIYF; CDR3nt: TGTGCCAGCAGCTTCGGGAGGGGAAACACCATATATTTT